These 2 T cell receptor beta chains were sequenced from one sample in a study of beta chain features in type 1 diabetes. Study-wide findings and caveats: Shorter TCRB CDR3s, moderately but significantly so, were found in Type 1 diabetes patients in all four CD4+ subsets.

Every isolated RNA sample was fully reverse transcribed, so sequencing captured expressed TCRB transcripts. Produced via immunoSEQ multiplex PCR; TCRdb's table is partial and in-frame only. The repertoire holds about 270,000 clones, with roughly an eighth as singletons. No antigens are known for them. The sample taken for sequencing was naive CD4+ T cells from blood. The source is a man aged 25-40 years with type 1 diabetes.

This clone was seen more than once but under ten times. The chain recombines TRBV7-8 with TRBJ2-3; TRBD2 aligns across 7 bases. Germline CDR1 and CDR2: SGHVS and FQNEAQ. The V segment lost 4 bases and the J segment 0 bases; nucleotides outside the gene matches: 13. This CDR3 has 18 residues. The CDR3 DNA sequence: TGTGCCAGCAGCTCTCGAGCGGGAATCAAAGCTAGCACAGATACGCAGTATTTT. Translated: CASSSRAGIKASTDTQYF.

This clone was seen a handful of times. This CDR3 is CASSQGQGSYGYTF. The CDR3 DNA is TGCGCCAGCAGCCAGGGACAGGGTAGCTATGGCTACACCTTC. The chain has TRBV4-3 and TRBJ1-2; 9 bases map to TRBD1. Germline values: CDR1 LGHNA, CDR2 YSLEER. The V gene end was trimmed by 3 bases and the J gene end by 4 bases; junction bases not matched to a gene: 3. This CDR3 comprises 14 residues.